This is a list of T cell receptor beta chains from one sample in a study of blood T cell repertoires in COVID-19. Clones were sequenced by immunoSEQ multiplex PCR, and TCRdb holds only the in-frame ones, with some missing. The sample holds about 280,000 clones; roughly nine tenths are singletons and the top ten take approximately 2.2%. The sequencing input was peripheral blood. Source of these receptors: a man aged 45-65 years with acute or convalescent COVID-19. The CDR3 runs from the conserved cysteine through the conserved F or W. Fields, in order: V gene, CDR3 protein.

v_gene: TRBV7-9
CDR3aa: CASSTGTGNQPQHF

v_gene: TRBV9
CDR3aa: CASSVDGRENEKLFF

v_gene: TRBV4-2
CDR3aa: CASSPGGYTQYF

v_gene: TRBV2
CDR3aa: CASNSGTSGVRELFF

v_gene: TRBV7-9
CDR3aa: CASSPRGQSNTEAFF

v_gene: TRBV7-2
CDR3aa: CASSLRAGGYQETQYF

v_gene: TRBV9
CDR3aa: CASSAPGVPNTGELFF

v_gene: TRBV2
CDR3aa: CASSEIAQETQYF

v_gene: TRBV30
CDR3aa: CAWSVGGSNQPQHF

v_gene: TRBV7-9
CDR3aa: CASSQVRDSKFF

v_gene: TRBV30
CDR3aa: CAWSRQGLNEKLFF

v_gene: TRBV29-1
CDR3aa: CSVGQATPGTEAFF

v_gene: TRBV2
CDR3aa: CASEREGGEQYF

v_gene: TRBV7-9
CDR3aa: CASRIDNVPGYTF

v_gene: TRBV27
CDR3aa: CASSLSPPTTEAFF

v_gene: TRBV15
CDR3aa: CATSRDAGSHNEQFF

v_gene: TRBV20-1
CDR3aa: CSASRGLEQFF

v_gene: TRBV30
CDR3aa: CAWSAGVGNTIYF

v_gene: TRBV2
CDR3aa: CATGGGGGEQFF

v_gene: TRBV2
CDR3aa: CASSEGGAGNTIYF

v_gene: TRBV20-1
CDR3aa: CSASGLPGTGELFF

v_gene: TRBV5-1
CDR3aa: CASSRGQGTTGELFF

v_gene: TRBV27
CDR3aa: CASSLGHEQYF

v_gene: TRBV7-3
CDR3aa: CASSPGGGINEQFF

v_gene: TRBV3-1/TRBV3-2
CDR3aa: CASSQDILAYEQYF

v_gene: TRBV2
CDR3aa: CASSLEGGIEAFF

v_gene: TRBV19
CDR3aa: CASSIDLRASVGTQYF

v_gene: TRBV9
CDR3aa: CASSPRDRGPETQYF

v_gene: TRBV5-4
CDR3aa: CASSLDLLPSVTGELFF

v_gene: TRBV6-1
CDR3aa: CASSVHQISGNQPQHF

v_gene: TRBV3-1/TRBV3-2
CDR3aa: CASSTGLAGGQETQYF

v_gene: TRBV11-3
CDR3aa: CASRGGVTDTQYF

v_gene: TRBV18
CDR3aa: CASSPSSVETQYF

v_gene: TRBV30
CDR3aa: CAWSVGVVTTGSPLHF

v_gene: TRBV5-1
CDR3aa: CASSRDSLNTEAFF

v_gene: TRBV19
CDR3aa: CASSTPGQAYGYTF